The 4 T cell receptor beta chains below come from one sample, sequenced in a study of cytomegalovirus exposure and HLA in healthy donors. Both 60 Vbeta primers and 13 Jbeta primers went into the PCR. The protocol was immunoSEQ multiplex PCR, while the TCRdb copy is restricted to in-frame clones and leaves out a portion. The table lists roughly 86,000 clones, about two thirds of them singletons, with 8.2% in the top ten. Sequenced material: PBMCs. These receptors all stem from a man aged 60-69 years in good health and CMV-seronegative.

J is TRBJ1-1 and V is TRBV4-3; 9 nucleotides line up with TRBD1. CDR1 is LGHNA, CDR2 YSLEER, per germline. V was pared by 0 bases and J by 3 bases, with 5 bases of the junction left unmatched. The CDR3 is 16 residues long. CDR3 sequence reads: CASSQDIGTGYTEAFF. The CDR3, as DNA: TGCGCCAGCAGCCAAGACATAGGGACAGGGTACACTGAAGCTTTCTTT.

The V gene is TRBV27, the J gene TRBJ2-1; no firm D call. The V and J ends lost 3 bases and 7 bases respectively, with 4 bases between them. CDR1 and CDR2 (germline): MNHEY, SMNVEV (reference sequence). This CDR3 has 11 residues. CDR3 sequence: CASSFGNEQFF. CDR3 nucleotide sequence: TGTGCCAGCAGTTTCGGGAATGAGCAGTTCTTC.

J is TRBJ2-7 and V is TRBV27; 7 bases are a match to TRBD1. V gave up 2 bases and J gave up 1 base; unmatched junction bases: 5. The germline gives CDR1 MNHEY, CDR2 SMNVEV (reference sequence). The CDR3 totals 15 residues. CDR3: CASSLGAGGSYEQYF. In nucleotides, the CDR3 is TGTGCCAGCAGTTTAGGGGCAGGGGGTTCCTACGAGCAGTACTTC.

The chain carries TRBV6-1 and TRBJ2-1; D call uncertain. The ends were cut back, 2 bases at V and 6 bases at J, with 8 bases in the middle. CDR1 is MNHNS and CDR2 is SASEGT in the germline V gene. The CDR3 sequence is 13 residues long. CDR3 bases: TGTGCCAGCAGTGAAATCCGGTTCAATGAGCAGTTCTTC. Translated: CASSEIRFNEQFF.